What follows are 32 T cell receptor beta chains derived from one specimen sequenced in a study of T cell responses to AZD1222 COVID-19 vaccine. Method: immunoSEQ multiplex PCR; TCRdb's copy keeps in-frame clones and lacks some. The table has about 150,000 clones, around 88% seen once. The source material was peripheral blood, sampled on day 0 of AZD1222 vaccination. The receptors derive from an adult in good health.

This chain uses TRBV28 with TRBJ2-7, with D perhaps TRBD2 (6 bases). V was shortened by 6 bases and J by 0 bases, with 12 bases between the two germline ends. The CDR3 has 14 amino acids. Germline CDR1 MDHEN, CDR2 SYDVKM. This CDR3 is CASRGGGGSYEQYF. The DNA for the CDR3 is TGTGCCAGCAGGGGGGGAGGCGGCTCCTACGAGCAGTACTTC. The full variable domain, in which reference TRBV28 and TRBJ2-7 provide the parts outside the CDR3, is DVKVTQSSRYLVKRTGEKVFLECVQDMDHENMFWYRQDPGLGLRLIYFSYDVKMKEKGDIPEGYSVSREKKERFSLILESASTNQTSMYLCASRGGGGSYEQYFGPGTRLTVT.

The gene calls are TRBV6-5 and TRBJ2-2; D is uncertain. Germline lookup yields CDR1 MNHEY and CDR2 SVGAGI. V was clipped by 6 bases and J by 0 bases, with 11 bases between them. CDR3 length: 15 residues. The CDR3 region has the DNA TGTGCCAGCAGCCGTCTGAGAACGAACACCGGGGAGCTGTTTTTT. As protein: CASSRLRTNTGELFF.

The chain couples TRBV5-6 to TRBJ1-5; D gene ambiguous. CDR3 size: 14 residues. CDR1 and CDR2 from the germline V gene are SGHDT and YYEEEE. V was pared by 2 bases and J by 3 bases, with 9 bases between. The CDR3 is CASSLLGDNQPQHF. Written as DNA, the CDR3 is TGTGCCAGCAGCTTACTTGGGGACAATCAGCCCCAGCATTTT.

CDR3 coding DNA: TGTGCCAGCAGCCCGCCCGGGACAGGCCTAAATGAGCAGTTCTTC. Translation gives CASSPPGTGLNEQFF. The chain recombines TRBV11-1 with TRBJ2-1; TRBD1 agrees at 8 bases. Trimming cost V 5 bases and J 7 bases; bases outside gene matches: 10. The germline V gene encodes CDR1 SGHAT and CDR2 FQDESV (reference sequence). CDR3 length equals 15 residues.

The chain has TRBV7-9 and TRBJ2-7, with D uncertain. The ends were cut back, 1 base at V and 1 base at J, with 2 bases in the middle. The CDR3 is 12 residues long. Germline lookup yields CDR1 SEHNR and CDR2 FQNEAQ (reference sequence). Here the CDR3 reads CASSLGSYEQYF. The CDR3 DNA reads TGTGCCAGCAGCTTAGGTTCCTACGAGCAGTACTTC.

The chain recombines TRBV19 with TRBJ1-6; D is possibly TRBD1 (6 bases). Between the trimmed V and J ends, which lost 4 bases and 8 bases, there was a span of 12 bases. Germline V gene sequence: CDR1 LNHDA, CDR2 SQIVND (reference sequence). CDR3 length equals 14 residues. The CDR3, as DNA: TGTGCCAGTAGTACCGGGACATTTGATTCACCCCTCCACTTT. Translating gives CASSTGTFDSPLHF.

This clone was picked up one time. The chain couples TRBV11-3 to TRBJ2-5; D is unresolved. V lost 1 base and J lost 5, with 14 bases in between. This CDR3 is built from 15 residues. Per the germline V gene, CDR1 is SGHNT and CDR2 is YENEEA. The CDR3 sequence is CASSLARVFPETQYF. CDR3 DNA: TGTGCCAGCAGCTTAGCTAGGGTGTTCCCTGAGACCCAGTACTTC.

This chain links TRBV15 with TRBJ2-1, with TRBD2 as a possible D gene (6 bases). Trimming left V 0 bases short and J 1 base short, with 28 bases between. CDR3 size: 22 residues. The germline V gene encodes CDR1 LNHNV and CDR2 YYDKDF (reference sequence). In DNA form, the CDR3 reads TGTGCCACCAGCAGAGATAAAACGCGGGGCAGGGTTGGCCCCCTATCCTACAATGAGCAGTTCTTC. It encodes CATSRDKTRGRVGPLSYNEQFF.

The chain couples TRBV28 to TRBJ2-3; 9 nucleotides match TRBD2. V was pared by 0 bases and J by 4 bases, with 2 bases of the junction left unmatched. Germline V CDR1 and CDR2: MDHEN, SYDVKM. This CDR3 contains 15 residues. For the CDR3, the DNA is TGTGCCAGCAGTTTATGGGCGGGAGGGCCAGATACGCAGTATTTT. Amino acids: CASSLWAGGPDTQYF.

The rearrangement links TRBV6-5 to TRBJ2-4; D uncertain. V shed 5 bases and J shed 0 bases, with 2 bases lying between them. Per germline, CDR1 MNHEY and CDR2 SVGAGI. This CDR3 spans 12 amino acids. The chain's CDR3 is CASSIAKNIQYF. In DNA, the CDR3 is TGTGCCAGCAGTATAGCCAAAAACATTCAGTACTTC.

The chain uses TRBV18 and TRBJ1-5; 7 bases fit TRBD1. The V gene's germline CDR1 is KGHSH and CDR2 LQKENI. CDR3 size: 16 residues. V trimming: 4 bases; J trimming: 1 base; junction bases outside the gene matches: 7. Written as DNA, the CDR3 is TGTGCCAGCTCACAATCTGAGGGGGCGAGCAATCAGCCCCAGCATTTT. Translating it yields CASSQSEGASNQPQHF.

This chain links TRBV5-4 with TRBJ2-7; D gene ambiguous. The V end was cut by 0 bases, the J end by 2 bases, with 18 bases between. CDR3 size: 17 residues. The germline gives CDR1 SGHNT, CDR2 YYREEE (reference sequence). The CDR3 sequence is CASSLEPERLNTYEQYF. The CDR3 nucleotides are TGTGCCAGCAGCTTGGAACCCGAGAGGTTAAACACCTACGAGCAGTACTTC.

This clone has only one observation. The chain employs TRBV10-3 and TRBJ2-6, with TRBD1 matching 8 bases. The J segment lost 4 bases and the V segment lost 8 bases, leaving 10 bases of the junction unmatched. Germline V gives CDR1 ENHRY, CDR2 SYGVKD. The CDR3 totals 16 residues. This CDR3 reads CAIGQGQGTGANVLTF. Here the CDR3 DNA reads TGTGCCATCGGACAGGGCCAAGGCACAGGGGCCAACGTCCTGACTTTC.

V and J are TRBV24-1 and TRBJ1-1, with a weak D call TRBD1 (5 bases). V was trimmed by 7 bases and J by 4 bases, leaving 12 bases between them. This CDR3 has 13 residues. Germline assignment: CDR1 KGHDR and CDR2 SFDVKD. The CDR3 is CATRGVGVTEAFF. As DNA, the CDR3 is TGTGCCACCAGGGGTGTAGGGGTCACTGAAGCTTTCTTT.

The chain has TRBV5-5 and TRBJ1-6; possibly TRBD1 for D (5 bases). Trimming took off 5 bases at V and 5 bases at J, with 11 bases between the two ends. The CDR3 runs to 14 residues. Looked up from germline, CDR1 is SGHKS and CDR2 is YYEKEE (reference sequence). Written as DNA, the CDR3 is TGTGCCAGCAGTAAGGGACCCAATAATTCACCCCTCCACTTT. Translation gives CASSKGPNNSPLHF.

This clone was observed once. The chain has TRBV25-1 and TRBJ1-1; no reliable D call. The CDR3 has 13 amino acids. Between the trimmed V and J ends, which lost 7 bases and 3 bases, there was a span of 12 bases. CDR1 and CDR2 from the germline V gene are MGHDK and SYGVNS. CDR3 sequence: CASTPGGYTEAFF. The CDR3 DNA follows: TGTGCCAGCACTCCGGGAGGGTACACTGAAGCTTTCTTT.

The chain carries TRBV19 and TRBJ1-6; TRBD1 matches at 8 bases. The CDR3 has 13 amino acids. From germline, CDR1 is LNHDA and CDR2 SQIVND (reference sequence). With 3 bases clipped from V and 17 bases from J, the junction kept 9 bases outside the gene matches. This CDR3 reads CASSIRGTGDFHF. The DNA for the CDR3 is TGTGCCAGTAGTATCCGCGGGACAGGAGACTTCCACTTT.

The rearrangement joins TRBV3-1 (or the pseudogene TRBV3-2) to TRBJ2-7; D is unresolved. This CDR3 comprises 13 residues. V was trimmed by 3 bases and J by 1 base, leaving 7 bases between them. Germline assignment: CDR1 LGHDT and CDR2 YNNKEL (reference sequence). CDR3 loop: CASSQTDSYEQYF. DNA of the CDR3: TGTGCCAGCAGCCAGACGGATTCCTACGAGCAGTACTTC.

CDR3 coding DNA: TGTGCCAGCAGCCAGGGACAGGGAAACACCATATATTTT. Amino acids: CASSQGQGNTIYF. The V and J genes are TRBV7-2 and TRBJ1-3, with 7 bases matching TRBD1. Germline-derived CDR1 and CDR2 are SGHTA and FQGNSA. The CDR3 loop spans 13 amino acids. Trimming took 5 bases from V and 4 from J; bases not matched to a gene: 2.

The V call is TRBV27, the J call TRBJ2-7; 7 bases match TRBD1. This CDR3 is 14 amino acids long. With V trimmed by 5 bases and J by 1 base, 5 bases remained unmatched. Germline CDR1 is MNHEY and CDR2 is SMNVEV (reference sequence). CDR3 DNA sequence: TGTGCCAGCAGTGAACAGGGGTCTTCCTACGAGCAGTACTTC. It translates to CASSEQGSSYEQYF.

The V gene is TRBV9, the J gene TRBJ2-7; D is perhaps TRBD1 (6 bases). The CDR3 sequence is 14 residues long. V was shortened by 2 bases and J by 3 bases, with 12 bases between the two germline ends. The germline V gene has CDR1 SGDLS and CDR2 YYNGEE. DNA for the CDR3: TGTGCCAGCAGCGTTGGGGGCCCGGGCTACGAGCAGTACTTC. Protein product: CASSVGGPGYEQYF.

This chain connects TRBV7-9 to TRBJ2-5, with D perhaps given as TRBD1 or TRBD2 (5 bases each). The CDR3 spans 14 residues. CDR1 is SEHNR and CDR2 is FQNEAQ in the germline V gene (reference sequence). Trimming left V 3 bases short and J 5 bases short, with 13 bases between. The CDR3 is CASSLGVATETQYF. The CDR3 DNA reads TGTGCCAGCAGCTTGGGGGTCGCGACGGAGACCCAGTACTTC.

This clone was detected a few times. The chain carries TRBV30 and TRBJ2-7; 7 bases align to TRBD2. V was pared by 2 bases and J by 6 bases, with 16 bases of the junction left unmatched. The germline CDR1 and CDR2 sequences are GTSNPN and SVGIG (reference sequence). The CDR3 runs to 16 residues. CDR3 protein: CAWSPLLAAGTAEQYF. The CDR3 coding sequence is TGTGCCTGGAGTCCTCTCCTAGCGGCCGGCACTGCCGAGCAGTACTTC.

The chain is built from TRBV5-1 and TRBJ1-4; tentatively, D is TRBD1 (6 bases). Germline-derived CDR1 and CDR2 are SGHRS and YFSETQ. V was clipped by 2 bases and J by 2 bases, with 10 bases between them. This CDR3 spans 15 amino acids. The CDR3 sequence: CASSLQGITNEKLFF. The CDR3 nucleotides are TGCGCCAGCAGCTTACAGGGAATCACTAATGAAAAACTGTTTTTT.

The V and J genes are TRBV27 and TRBJ1-6; D is undetermined. The CDR3 is made up of 12 amino acids. V gave up 8 bases and J gave up 11 bases, with 13 bases separating them. CDR1 MNHEY and CDR2 SMNVEV come from the germline V gene (reference sequence). CDR3 region: CASSRRLPPLHF. For the CDR3, the DNA is TGTGCCAGCTCCCGGAGATTGCCACCCCTCCACTTT.

Only one count was recorded for this clone. The V and J genes are TRBV2 and TRBJ1-5; no clear D. V lost 4 bases to trimming and J lost 0 bases, with 10 bases between them. The CDR3 extends over 15 amino acids. Looked up from germline, CDR1 is SNHLY and CDR2 is FYNNEI. The chain's CDR3 is CASSVMGISNQPQHF. CDR3 sequence (DNA): TGTGCCAGCAGTGTAATGGGGATTAGCAATCAGCCCCAGCATTTT.

The genes are TRBV6-5 and TRBJ2-1; perhaps TRBD1 as D (5 bases). CDR1 is MNHEY and CDR2 is SVGAGI in the germline V gene. The CDR3 sequence is 16 residues long. The ends were cut back, 1 base at V and 0 bases at J, with 10 bases in the middle. CDR3 region: CASSYYRQSSYNEQFF. The DNA for the CDR3 is TGTGCCAGCAGTTACTATCGACAGAGCTCCTACAATGAGCAGTTCTTC.

This rearrangement joins TRBV7-2 to TRBJ2-1; D not resolved. Germline V lookup: CDR1 SGHTA, CDR2 FQGNSA. The V end was cut by 0 bases, the J end by 1 base, with 4 bases between. CDR3 length equals 14 residues. The CDR3 DNA follows: TGTGCCAGCAGCTTAGCCCGGTCCTACAATGAGCAGTTCTTC. It is translated as CASSLARSYNEQFF.

The chain recombines TRBV24-1 with TRBJ2-7, with D hard to call. V was pared by 1 base and J by 13 bases, with 13 bases between. CDR3 length: 12 amino acids. CDR1 is KGHDR and CDR2 is SFDVKD in the germline V gene. The CDR3 bases are TGTGCCACCAGTGATTTTGGAACAGCCCTCTACTTC. It specifies CATSDFGTALYF.

J is TRBJ2-7 and V is TRBV4-3; D possibly corresponds to TRBD1 (7 bases). Germline assignment: CDR1 LGHNA and CDR2 YSLEER. The CDR3 totals 15 residues. Trimming took 0 bases from V and 6 from J, leaving 15 bases between them. CDR3 protein: CASSQDRRGPSEQYF. The CDR3 DNA sequence: TGCGCCAGCAGCCAAGATCGGAGGGGGCCAAGCGAGCAGTACTTC.

The V call is TRBV6-5, the J call TRBJ1-5; 7 bases align to TRBD1. Germline CDR1 MNHEY, CDR2 SVGAGI. The J segment lost 0 bases and the V segment lost 6 bases, leaving 5 bases of the junction unmatched. The CDR3 length is 15 residues. The CDR3 bases are TGTGCCAGCAGCCGACAGGGAACTAGCAATCAGCCCCAGCATTTT. Translation: CASSRQGTSNQPQHF.

V gene TRBV7-3 combines with J gene TRBJ2-1, with TRBD1 identical over 9 bases. CDR3 length: 14 amino acids. V was pared by 5 bases and J by 12 bases, with 11 bases of the junction left unmatched. Germline V lookup: CDR1 SGHTA, CDR2 FQGTGA. The CDR3: CASSRGQGRHGQFF. The CDR3 coding sequence is TGTGCCAGCAGCCGCGGACAGGGGAGGCATGGGCAGTTCTTC. The full variable domain, its missing parts supplied by reference TRBV7-3 and TRBJ2-1, is GAGVSQTPSNKVTEKGKYVELRCDPISGHTALYWYRQSLGQGPEFLIYFQGTGAADDSGLPNDRFFAVRPEGSVSTLKIQRTERGDSAVYLCASSRGQGRHGQFFGPGTRLTVL.